The rows below give T cell receptor beta chains drawn from one sample of a study of T cell responses to AZD1222 COVID-19 vaccine. Here immunoSEQ multiplex PCR was the method, and the copy in TCRdb shows in-frame clones only, minus some. The repertoire holds 75,000 to 100,000 clones, with more than 80% as singletons. The material was peripheral blood, obtained on day 0 of AZD1222 vaccination. The receptors come from an adult in good health. CDR3s include the opening cysteine and the closing phenylalanine or tryptophan. D genes are given only for firm matches. Clone size appears in some rows only: once, few, many, or a class for an expanded clone.

J gene: TRBJ1-1; D gene: -; clone size: -; V gene: TRBV25-1; CDR3 protein: CASRKVDNTEAFF; CDR3 DNA: TGTGCCAGCAGAAAGGTAGATAACACTGAAGCTTTCTTT
J gene: TRBJ1-1; D gene: -; clone size: -; V gene: TRBV7-8; CDR3 protein: CASSLGAGNTEAFF; CDR3 DNA: TGTGCCAGCAGCTTAGGGGCGGGGAACACTGAAGCTTTCTTT
J gene: TRBJ1-2; D gene: -; clone size: -; V gene: TRBV19; CDR3 protein: CASSIIRSSSNYGYTF; CDR3 DNA: TGTGCCAGTAGTATCATCAGGAGCTCTTCTAACTATGGCTACACCTTC
J gene: TRBJ1-1; D gene: -; clone size: once; V gene: TRBV7-9; CDR3 protein: CASSLFTAVNTEAFF; CDR3 DNA: TGTGCCAGCAGCTTGTTTACAGCTGTGAACACTGAAGCTTTCTTT
J gene: TRBJ2-7; D gene: TRBD2; clone size: -; V gene: TRBV28; CDR3 protein: CAITGTSVNYEQYF; CDR3 DNA: TGTGCCATTACCGGGACTAGCGTTAACTACGAGCAGTACTTC
J gene: TRBJ1-4; D gene: -; clone size: -; V gene: TRBV5-5; CDR3 protein: CASSSPHGDEKLFF; CDR3 DNA: TGTGCCAGCAGCTCGCCCCACGGGGATGAAAAACTGTTTTTT
J gene: TRBJ1-3; D gene: -; clone size: -; V gene: TRBV5-8; CDR3 protein: CASSLALVNRNTIYF; CDR3 DNA: TGTGCCAGCAGCTTGGCCTTGGTCAATCGAAACACCATATATTTT
J gene: TRBJ2-3; D gene: TRBD1; clone size: -; V gene: TRBV27; CDR3 protein: CASSLSTGAADTQYF; CDR3 DNA: TGTGCCAGCAGTTTATCGACAGGGGCGGCAGATACGCAGTATTTT
J gene: TRBJ1-2; D gene: -; clone size: -; V gene: TRBV5-1; CDR3 protein: CASSVGTMNYGYTF; CDR3 DNA: TGCGCCAGCAGCGTCGGGACAATGAACTATGGCTACACCTTC
J gene: TRBJ2-2; D gene: TRBD2; clone size: -; V gene: TRBV6-4; CDR3 protein: CASSRLASTGELFF; CDR3 DNA: TGTGCCAGCAGTCGACTAGCCAGCACCGGGGAGCTGTTTTTT